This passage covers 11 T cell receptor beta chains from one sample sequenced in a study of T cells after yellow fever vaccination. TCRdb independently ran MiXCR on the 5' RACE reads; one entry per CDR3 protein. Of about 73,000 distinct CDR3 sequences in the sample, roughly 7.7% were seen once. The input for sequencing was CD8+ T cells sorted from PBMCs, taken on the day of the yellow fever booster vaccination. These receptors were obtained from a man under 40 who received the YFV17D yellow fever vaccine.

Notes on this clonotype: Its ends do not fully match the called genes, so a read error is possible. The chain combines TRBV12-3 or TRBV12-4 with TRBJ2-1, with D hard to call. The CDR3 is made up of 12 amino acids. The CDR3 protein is CASSHWSGEQIF. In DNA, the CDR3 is TGTGCCAGCAGCCACTGGTCGGGTGAGCAGATCTTC.

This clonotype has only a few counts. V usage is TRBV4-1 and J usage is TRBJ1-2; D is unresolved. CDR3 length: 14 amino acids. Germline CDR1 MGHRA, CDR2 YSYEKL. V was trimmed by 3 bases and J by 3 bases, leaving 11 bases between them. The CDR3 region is CASSQETWDYGYTF. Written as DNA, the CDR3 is TGCGCCAGCAGCCAGGAAACATGGGACTATGGCTACACCTTC.

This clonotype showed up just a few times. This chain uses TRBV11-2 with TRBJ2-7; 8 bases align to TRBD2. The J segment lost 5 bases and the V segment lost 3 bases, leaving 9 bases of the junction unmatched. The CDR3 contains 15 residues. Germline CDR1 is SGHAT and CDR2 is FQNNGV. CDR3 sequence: CASSLGAGALHEQYF. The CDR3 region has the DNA TGTGCCAGCAGCTTGGGAGCGGGAGCTCTCCACGAGCAGTACTTC.

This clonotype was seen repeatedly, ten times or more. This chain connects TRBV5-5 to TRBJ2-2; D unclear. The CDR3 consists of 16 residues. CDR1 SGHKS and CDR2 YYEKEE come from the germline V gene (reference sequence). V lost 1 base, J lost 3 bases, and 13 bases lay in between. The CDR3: CASSLRHQNYTGELFF. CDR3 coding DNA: TGTGCCAGCAGCTTGAGGCACCAGAATTACACCGGGGAGCTGTTTTTT.

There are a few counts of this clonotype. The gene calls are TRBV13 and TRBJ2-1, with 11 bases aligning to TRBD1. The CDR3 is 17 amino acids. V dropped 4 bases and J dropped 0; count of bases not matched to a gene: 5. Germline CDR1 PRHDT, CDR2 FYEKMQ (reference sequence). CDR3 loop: CASSSGQGVNSYNEQFF. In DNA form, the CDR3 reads TGTGCCAGCAGCTCGGGACAGGGGGTCAACTCCTACAATGAGCAGTTCTTC. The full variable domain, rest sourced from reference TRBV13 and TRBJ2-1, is AAGVIQSPRHLIKEKRETATLKCYPIPRHDTVYWYQQGPGQDPQFLISFYEKMQSDKGSIPDRFSAQQFSDYHSELNMSSLELGDSALYFCASSSGQGVNSYNEQFFGPGTRLTVL.

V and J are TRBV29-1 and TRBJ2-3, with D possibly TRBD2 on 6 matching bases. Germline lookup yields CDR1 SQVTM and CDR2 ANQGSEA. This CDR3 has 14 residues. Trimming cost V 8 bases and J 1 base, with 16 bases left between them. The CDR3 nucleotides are TGCAGCTCCTCCAGCGGGTCGCGCACAGATACGCAGTATTTT. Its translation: CSSSSGSRTDTQYF.

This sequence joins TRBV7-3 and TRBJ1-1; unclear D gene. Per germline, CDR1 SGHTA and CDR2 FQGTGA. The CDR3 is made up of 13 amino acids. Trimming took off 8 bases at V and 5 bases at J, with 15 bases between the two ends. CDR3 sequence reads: CASPQRVWTEAFF. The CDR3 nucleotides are TGTGCCAGCCCCCAACGAGTGTGGACTGAAGCTTTCTTT.

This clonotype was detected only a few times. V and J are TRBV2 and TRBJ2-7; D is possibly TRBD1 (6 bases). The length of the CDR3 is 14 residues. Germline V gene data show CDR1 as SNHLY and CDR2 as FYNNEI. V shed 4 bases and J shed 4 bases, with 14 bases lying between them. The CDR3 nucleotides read TGTGCCAGCAGTGGAGGGACACTTGAGTACGAGCAGTACTTC. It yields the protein CASSGGTLEYEQYF.

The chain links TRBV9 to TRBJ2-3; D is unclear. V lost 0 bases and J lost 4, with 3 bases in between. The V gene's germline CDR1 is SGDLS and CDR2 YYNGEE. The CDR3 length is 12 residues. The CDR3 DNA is TGTGCCAGCAGCGTAGGGCCAGATACGCAGTATTTT. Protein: CASSVGPDTQYF.

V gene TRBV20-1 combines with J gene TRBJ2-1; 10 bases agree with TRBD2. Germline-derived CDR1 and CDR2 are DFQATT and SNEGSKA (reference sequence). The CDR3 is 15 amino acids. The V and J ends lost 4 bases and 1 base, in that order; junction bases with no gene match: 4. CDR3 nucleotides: TGCAGTGCTAACCCACTAGCGGGATCCTACAATGAGCAGTTCTTC. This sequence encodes CSANPLAGSYNEQFF.

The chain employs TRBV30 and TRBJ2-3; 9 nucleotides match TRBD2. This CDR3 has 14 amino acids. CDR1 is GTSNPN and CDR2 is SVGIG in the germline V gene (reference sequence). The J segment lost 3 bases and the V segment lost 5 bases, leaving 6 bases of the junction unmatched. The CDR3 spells CAWAPSGMTDTQYF. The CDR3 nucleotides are TGTGCCTGGGCACCTAGCGGGATGACAGATACGCAGTATTTT. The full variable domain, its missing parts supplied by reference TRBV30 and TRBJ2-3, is SQTIHQWPATLVQPVGSPLSLECTVEGTSNPNLYWYRQAAGRGLQLLFYSVGIGQISSEVPQNLSASRPQDRQFILSSKKLLLSDSGFYLCAWAPSGMTDTQYFGPGTRLTVL.